This T cell receptor beta chain was identified in a study of blood T cell repertoires in COVID-19. Across the whole study: The analysed material was cDNA or gDNA that came from T cells, B-cell-depleted T cells, or PBMCs.

Germline CDR1 reads SEHNR; CDR2 reads FQNEAQ (reference sequence). Trimming removed 3 bases at V and 8 bases at J, with 10 bases between. The CDR3 consists of 13 residues. This table comes from immunoSEQ multiplex PCR, and its TCRdb copy is limited to in-frame clones, with some not included. This table has roughly 140,000 clones, 65% to 80% appearing once. The sequencing sample was made of peripheral blood. This clonotype was obtained from a man in his sixties with acute or convalescent COVID-19. This rearrangement joins TRBV7-9 to TRBJ2-2, with D possibly being TRBD2 (5 bases). DNA for the CDR3: TGTGCCAGCAGCTTTGGGAGTGAGGGGGAGCTGTTTTTT. Translation: CASSFGSEGELFF.